This T cell receptor (beta chain) emerged from a study of beta chain features in type 1 diabetes (dated by TCRdb to 2016 to 2019). Study-wide context: Mean age, gender distribution, total cell number and subset yield were not different between patients and healthy donors. Naive and central memory subsets were obtained from all 28 donors, but regulatory and stem cell-like memory subsets were isolated from only 8 patients and roughly 8 healthy donors. Across all samples, around 99 million sorted cells were examined, and cell number per subset correlated strongly with RNA yield. In the study, TCRB repertoires of sorted circulating CD4+ T cell subsets from recently diagnosed type 1 diabetes patients were compared with those of matched healthy donors.

Notes on this clone: Its antigen has not been determined. It has no much larger one-base neighbor in the sample; base qualities were not kept.

The entire amount of isolated RNA was reverse transcribed using the High Capacity cDNA Reverse Transcription Kit, so the sequenced TCRB transcripts were expressed ones. Naive, central memory and regulatory T cell samples underwent deep immunoSEQ sequencing, averaging around 4 million total reads per sample. Sorted cells were lysed in RLT buffer and RNA was extracted with DNase-treated RNeasy Micro or Mini kits, depending on cell number. To prevent cross-contamination, every cell subset was processed on its own, while patient and healthy donor samples were processed together. The immunoSEQ multiplex PCR was used to amplify TCRB sequences from cDNA, generating 87-bp fragments that spanned the CDR3 region. The amplicons were sequenced using the Illumina HiSeq platform. The study's processing was this. PCR bias was computationally corrected using synthetic template baselines, reads within Hamming distance 2 were collapsed, and singletons that could not be merged were discarded. Reads were aligned to IMGT to assign V, D and J genes, CDR3 length, and insertions or deletions at six rearrangement sites. Within each subset, clonotype counts were normalized to sorted cell number, and only after that were true diversity and Gini coefficients computed with the tcR R package. The overlap coefficient, calculated on TCRB nucleotide sequences, was used to quantify repertoire sharing. As a proxy for the pre-selection repertoire, out-of-frame TCRB sequences from naive cells were analyzed. TCRdb retrieved this table from immuneACCESS and kept in-frame rearrangements only. Not all clones are present; in checked studies, unresolved V genes account for under half, and no reason is known for the remainder. That table supplies the V and J calls and clone size; D and trimming were determined from the DNA. The sample table shows under 900,000 clones, and about a sixth are seen once. The ten largest make up roughly 0.025% of the sample.

Each donor gave one peripheral blood draw, averaging approximately 0.11 L, which was collected into heparinised tubes. A BD FACSAria II was used to sort naive, central memory, regulatory and stem cell-like memory CD4+ T cells with a panel that included CD45RO, CCR7, CD25, CD127, CD95 and CD27. Purity was above 95% for every sorted population. PBMCs were isolated immediately by Lymphoprep density gradient centrifugation and stained directly without culture. Samples were stained and sorted in pairs, with one healthy donor and one patient per experiment, so that batch effects were minimized. The CDR3 holds 17 amino acids from the cysteine to the phenylalanine. Only the CDR3 portion is preserved as DNA: 51 bases, with reading frame beginning at the first base. CDR1 and CDR2 are drawn from the germline V gene: MDHEN, SYDVKM. Cut back by 2 bases and 0 bases, the V and J ends lie 14 bases apart. General findings and caveats noted by the study authors: The naive, central memory and regulatory TCRB repertoires appeared to resemble one another more closely among patients than among healthy donors. Because small numbers of individuals were included in the HLA sub-analyses, any influence of HLA type on TCRB rearrangement was left unresolved. In all four CD4+ subsets, TCRB CDR3 length was moderately but significantly shorter in type 1 diabetes patients. Fewer insertions and more nucleotide deletions at VDJ recombination sites were observed in patients with type 1 diabetes, implying thymic rearrangement abnormalities. Sequencing cDNA rather than genomic DNA could over-represent highly expressing activated cells, although activation and CD3 levels did not differ between groups. PCR might favor shorter templates, but patient and control samples were amplified and corrected together, so any skew would affect both groups equally.

The sequenced sample was naive CD4+ T cells from blood. According to the study, the label for this sample's cell subset or site signals: true naive CD4+ T cells. Recombination connected TRBV28 to TRBJ2-1; the D gene could be TRBD1 or TRBD2, each one agreeing over 5 bases. This TCR came from a woman under 30 in good health. The CDR3 protein sequence reads: CASSLRGSDPSYNEQFF. Here is the DNA: TGTGCCAGCAGTTTACGGGGCAGTGACCCCTCCTACAATGAGCAGTTCTTC. With the rest looked up from the reference TRBV28 and TRBJ2-1 genes rather than sequenced, the full variable domain is DVKVTQSSRYLVKRTGEKVFLECVQDMDHENMFWYRQDPGLGLRLIYFSYDVKMKEKGDIPEGYSVSREKKERFSLILESASTNQTSMYLCASSLRGSDPSYNEQFFGPGTRLTVL.